This section outlines one T cell receptor (beta chain) sequence together with its context. Its antigen is currently unknown. V dropped 4 bases and J dropped 6 bases, with 12 bases sitting between them. Germline V gene sequence: CDR1 LGHNA, CDR2 YSLEER. CDR3 length: 14 residues. The sample is drawn from a study of cytomegalovirus exposure and HLA in healthy donors. Findings of the study overall: Most TCR sequences were rare, but some public TCRs occurred in many donors. TCR beta chain V- and J-gene trimming was linked, in a later analysis, to a missense variant in DCLRE1C.

It was with 60 Vbeta and 13 Jbeta primers that the PCR ran. Assay: immunoSEQ multiplex PCR; the TCRdb copy retains only in-frame clones and omits some. The data show tens of thousands of clones, 60% to 80% seen once. The sample was PBMCs. The origin of this receptor is a man aged 25-45 years in good health and CMV-seronegative. The chain links TRBV4-3 to TRBJ2-2; D not certain. The CDR3 spells CASSLDSGAGELFF. As DNA, the CDR3 is TGCGCCAGCAGCCTGGATTCTGGAGCCGGGGAGCTGTTTTTT.